The rows below give T cell receptor beta chains drawn from one sample of a study of blood T cells in healthy people across ages. TCRdb re-analysed the 5' RACE reads in MiXCR, keeping a single row per CDR3 protein. The table includes 1.5 million to 2 million distinct CDR3 sequences, roughly 27% detected once. The sequenced sample was blood. These receptors were collected from a woman aged 25 to 39 in good health. CDR3s include the opening cysteine and the closing phenylalanine or tryptophan.

v_call | cdr3_aa
TRBV28 | CASSLGGSGNNEQFF
TRBV20-1 | CSAGLGTPNSPLHF
TRBV5-1 | CASSLLAYNNEQFF
TRBV28 | CASSLRTGDTQYF
TRBV7-2 | CASSLGRQHYEQYF
TRBV12-3/TRBV12-4 | CASERGTVNTEAFF
TRBV5-1 | CASSLDADSPLHF
TRBV29-1 | CSAFGLRSATEAFF
TRBV4-3 | CASSQNPLGNTEAFF
TRBV9 | CASSVEVNQPQHF
TRBV30 | CAWNLQPQHF
TRBV29-1 | CSVIGQDNSPLHF
TRBV4-3 | CASSQDPNGDDGYTF
TRBV14 | CASSQWTGNTIYF
TRBV15 | CATSSGARTAQETQYF
TRBV12-3/TRBV12-4 | CASSNSRGMNTEAFF
TRBV6-2/TRBV6-3 | CASSRDMWKTQYF
TRBV12-3/TRBV12-4 | CASSLAGLGWQFF
TRBV20-1 | CSATGFAYEQYF
TRBV11-2 | CASSHDGLAKNIQYF
TRBV19 | CASKSGGSHNEQFF
TRBV19 | CASSITRGQSYEQYF
TRBV2 | CAGRVNSYEQYF
TRBV4-1 | CASSQEGRASYNEQFF
TRBV6-2/TRBV6-3 | CASRPFGDQPQHF
TRBV7-9 | CASSSTGTSVGELFF
TRBV3-1 | CASSQGSWAGIGGNTEAFF
TRBV2 | CASRGLGQPQHF
TRBV20-1 | CSARDPGGTSYGYTF
TRBV5-1 | CASSPDDGGRNSPLHF
TRBV2 | CASSYRPGGDTQYF
TRBV29-1 | CSVVPDRTGEAFF
TRBV7-9 | CASSPPVGFTGTNVLTF
TRBV14 | CASSQWGASTYEQYF
TRBV21-1 | CASTKRGYNQPQHF
TRBV3-1 | CAAGDTGTALYNEQFF
TRBV7-2 | CASSLGRLGSIGEQFF
TRBV7-9 | CASSPQQGGRVGYTF
TRBV5-4 | CASSLKGGGEAFF
TRBV4-3 | CASSPGSHTDTQYF
TRBV7-2 | CASSTTPRRETQYF
TRBV25-1 | CASSEIVGQGNEKLFF
TRBV20-1 | CSARSGTQFF
TRBV11-2 | CASSLSGGALLSGANVLTF
TRBV6-2/TRBV6-3 | CASSPASGSFGEQFF
TRBV7-2 | CASSQEWASGSDEQFF
TRBV25-1 | CASSAPGIPGANVLTF